What follows are 4 T cell receptor beta chains derived from one specimen sequenced in a study of blood T cell repertoires in COVID-19. The repertoire was sequenced with immunoSEQ multiplex PCR; TCRdb's copy has only in-frame clones and lacks some. The sample records some 300,000 clones, 65% to 90% being singletons. The specimen was peripheral blood. The origin of the receptors is a woman in her sixties or seventies with COVID-19, enrolled during active disease.

This rearrangement joins TRBV4-1 to TRBJ1-4; no definite D call. Germline CDR1 reads MGHRA; CDR2 reads YSYEKL. V was pared by 3 bases and J by 1 base, with 12 bases between. The CDR3 covers 16 residues. As DNA, the CDR3 is TGCGCCAGCAGCCAGATTGCAGAAGTAACTAATGAAAAACTGTTTTTT. This codes for CASSQIAEVTNEKLFF.

This clone has only a few counts. This rearrangement joins TRBV7-9 to TRBJ1-1, with D possibly TRBD1 on 6 matching bases. V was clipped by 0 bases and J by 5 bases, with 16 bases between them. CDR3 length: 16 residues. CDR1 is SEHNR and CDR2 is FQNEAQ in the germline V gene (reference sequence). The CDR3 loop reads CASSLAGGPLITEAFF. The CDR3, as DNA: TGTGCCAGCAGCTTAGCAGGGGGACCCCTAATTACTGAAGCTTTCTTT. Based on the CDR3 plus reference TRBV7-9 and TRBJ1-1, the full variable domain is DTGVSQNPRHKITKRGQNVTFRCDPISEHNRLYWYRQTLGQGPEFLTYFQNEAQLEKSRLLSDRFSAERPKGSFSTLEIQRTEQGDSAMYLCASSLAGGPLITEAFFGQGTRLTVV.

The chain has TRBV12-3 or TRBV12-4 and TRBJ2-3; D call uncertain. The V end lost 10 bases, the J end lost 3 bases, and 11 bases lay between the germline ends. CDR3 length equals 12 residues. CDR3 coding DNA: TGTGCCAACACGTGGTCAACAGATACGCAGTATTTT. This encodes CANTWSTDTQYF.

The chain recombines TRBV4-2 with TRBJ2-2, with 16 bases identical to TRBD2. V dropped 1 base and J dropped 0; count of bases not matched to a gene: 5. Germline V gene data show CDR1 as LGHNA and CDR2 as YNFKEQ. The CDR3 is made up of 20 amino acids. CDR3 region: CASSQVTGTSGGANTGELFF. The CDR3 region has the DNA TGTGCCAGCAGCCAAGTTACCGGGACTAGCGGGGGGGCGAACACCGGGGAGCTGTTTTTT.